This TCR beta chain was retrieved from a study of T-cell reconstitution after alpha-beta-depleted transplantation in children. Regarding the study as a whole: When one year had passed after transplant, most T-cell counts and diversity came from newly produced T cells. At around two months after transplant, the alpha-beta T cells were reportedly derived from several hundred expanded clones that came from non-depleted graft cells. Elevated TCRbeta diversity at day 60 was traced, in some patients, to surviving recipient T cells and thymic progenitors.

Germline CDR1 is SNHLY and CDR2 is FYNNEI. Trimming pared 6 bases from V and 1 base from J, leaving 12 bases between. The CDR3 is made up of 14 amino acids. In the case of this clonotype: Its target is unknown.

Preparation of the TCRbeta library was carried out with unique molecular identifiers. TCRdb used MiXCR to reprocess the PCR reads, holding one entry per CDR3 protein. The table has roughly 790,000 distinct CDR3 sequences, approximately 15% seen once. The receptor was derived from a male patient between 10 and 17 years old who had a stem cell transplant for acute lymphoblastic leukemia, so the T cells may come from the graft donor. The gene calls are TRBV2 and TRBJ2-5; the D gene is possibly TRBD1 (6 bases). The sample in question was PBMCs, mostly from graft donor cells, obtained 360 days after TCRalphabeta/CD19-depleted stem cell transplant. The CDR3 spells CASSPGTSQETQYF. The CDR3 DNA reads as TGTGCCAGCAGCCCTGGGACATCCCAAGAGACCCAGTACTTC. The whole variable domain, remainder taken from reference TRBV2 and TRBJ2-5, is EPEVTQTPSHQVTQMGQEVILRCVPISNHLYFYWYRQILGQKVEFLVSFYNNEISEKSEIFDDQFSVERPDGSNFTLKIRSTKLEDSAMYFCASSPGTSQETQYFGPGTRLLVL.